This TCR beta chain originates from a study of cytomegalovirus exposure and HLA in healthy donors. At the level of the study: Out of 398 genotyped donors, less than 90% belonged to the Caucasian-associated ancestry cluster.

The donors (healthy individuals) were bone marrow donors. With 1 base removed from V and 1 base from J, the gap between germline ends came to 10 bases. CDR3 length: 16 amino acids. The germline V gene has CDR1 SEHNR and CDR2 FQNEAQ (reference sequence). Use of 60 Vbeta and 13 Jbeta primers characterized the PCR. Clones were sequenced by immunoSEQ multiplex PCR, and TCRdb holds only the in-frame ones, with some missing. The sample lists 180,000 or so clones; approximately 83% were seen once. The clonotype originates from a boy under 10 years old in good health and CMV-seronegative. The sequencing sample was made of PBMCs. The chain recombines TRBV7-9 with TRBJ2-2, with D perhaps TRBD2 (6 bases). This chain's CDR3 is CASSLESGENTGELFF. CDR3 DNA sequence: TGTGCCAGCAGCTTAGAATCGGGAGAGAACACCGGGGAGCTGTTTTTT.